This passage covers 32 T cell receptor beta chains from one sample sequenced in a study of regulatory T cells in long-lasting Graves disease. Specified time point: persistent/refractory GD, antithyroid drugs over 5 years with positive TRAb. There was RNA extracted from PBMCs, and the TCR library was made from it. The TCR beta library used iRepertoire HTBI primers with Arm-PCR amplification of CDR3. TCRdb passed the multiplex PCR reads through MiXCR, listing each CDR3 protein once. Of hundreds of thousands of distinct CDR3 sequences listed, 15% to 20% are singletons. The material was peripheral blood mononuclear cells (PBMCs), obtained when the disease was refractory, from a patient treated with antithyroid drugs. Source of these receptors: a female donor with Graves disease.

This clonotype was found a few times. The V and J genes are TRBV5-4 and TRBJ1-1; possibly TRBD1 for D (5 bases). The CDR3 contains 15 residues. Germline V gene sequence: CDR1 SGHNT, CDR2 YYREEE (reference sequence). V lost 0 bases, J lost 4 bases, and 13 bases lay in between. This CDR3 is CASSLGWKGVTEAFF. The CDR3 coding sequence is TGTGCCAGCAGCTTGGGTTGGAAAGGGGTCACTGAAGCTTTCTTT.

This clonotype was picked up a small number of times. The chain is built from TRBV9 and TRBJ1-5; 7 bases are shared with TRBD1. The CDR3 is made up of 15 amino acids. V gave up 0 bases and J gave up 3 bases; unmatched junction bases: 3. Looked up from germline, CDR1 is SGDLS and CDR2 is YYNGEE. CDR3: CASSVEGQLNQPQHF. As DNA, the CDR3 is TGTGCCAGCAGCGTAGAGGGACAGCTCAATCAGCCCCAGCATTTT.

This clonotype has just a few counts. The chain combines TRBV5-6 with TRBJ2-7; 8 bases agree with TRBD1. V trimming: 4 bases; J trimming: 5 bases; junction bases outside the gene matches: 5. CDR3 size: 13 residues. The germline gives CDR1 SGHDT, CDR2 YYEEEE. CDR3 in DNA: TGTGCCAGCAGCGTACAGGGGGTCCACGAGCAGTACTTC. Protein: CASSVQGVHEQYF. The variable domain in full, completed from reference TRBV5-6 and TRBJ2-7, reads DAGVTQSPTHLIKTRGQQVTLRCSPKSGHDTVSWYQQALGQGPQFIFQYYEEEERQRGNFPDRFSGHQFPNYSSELNVNALLLGDSALYLCASSVQGVHEQYFGPGTRLTVT.

This clonotype was counted ten times or more. The chain joins TRBV6-5 to TRBJ1-1, with D possibly matching TRBD1 (5 bases). Trimming pared 2 bases from V and 5 bases from J, leaving 15 bases between. This CDR3 comprises 15 residues. The germline CDR1 and CDR2 sequences are MNHEY and SVGAGI. In DNA, the CDR3 is TGTGCCAGCAGTTACGATGGGGACCCGGCGACTGAAGCTTTCTTT. Translation: CASSYDGDPATEAFF.

This clonotype was picked up many times. The gene calls are TRBV12-3 or TRBV12-4 and TRBJ1-4; D ambiguous. CDR3 length: 12 amino acids. V dropped 1 base and J dropped 11 bases, with 8 bases sitting between them. CDR3: CASSLGGGKLFF. DNA of the CDR3: TGTGCCAGCAGTTTAGGAGGAGGGAAACTGTTTTTT.

The J gene is TRBJ2-1, the V gene TRBV2, with D possibly matching TRBD1 (6 bases). CDR1 and CDR2 from the germline V gene are SNHLY and FYNNEI. The CDR3 extends over 16 amino acids. Between the trimmed V and J ends, which lost 3 bases and 4 bases, there was a span of 16 bases. CDR3 coding DNA: TGTGCCAGCAGTGATTTTGGGGGCCTACCGTACAATGAGCAGTTCTTC. This translates into CASSDFGGLPYNEQFF.

This clonotype was observed a handful of times. The J gene is TRBJ1-1, the V gene TRBV7-8; D is perhaps TRBD1 (6 bases). The CDR3 sequence is 19 residues long. The germline CDR1 and CDR2 sequences are SGHVS and FQNEAQ. Trimming pared 1 base from V and 4 bases from J, leaving 25 bases between. This CDR3 is CASSLVWGGAGAKGTEAFF. The DNA of the CDR3 is TGTGCCAGCAGCTTAGTTTGGGGAGGGGCAGGGGCAAAAGGCACTGAAGCTTTCTTT.

This clonotype came up many times. The CDR3 DNA is TGTGCCAGCAGCTCTACTAGGTTTACGCACTATGGCTACACCTTC. Encoded protein: CASSSTRFTHYGYTF. This sequence joins TRBV7-2 and TRBJ1-2; D not certain. The germline V and J ends were trimmed by 4 bases and 3 bases, with 15 bases remaining between them. Germline CDR1 SGHTA, CDR2 FQGNSA. The CDR3 runs 15 residues. Full variable domain (missing parts from reference TRBV7-2 and TRBJ1-2): GAGVSQSPSNKVTEKGKDVELRCDPISGHTALYWYRQSLGQGLEFLIYFQGNSAPDKSGLPSDRFSAERTGGSVSTLTIQRTQQEDSAVYLCASSSTRFTHYGYTFGSGTRLTVV.

This chain uses TRBV20-1 with TRBJ2-2, with a possible D match to TRBD1 (5 bases). V lost 3 bases, J lost 5 bases, and 10 bases lay in between. The CDR3 has 13 amino acids. Germline CDR1 reads DFQATT; CDR2 reads SNEGSKA (reference sequence). The CDR3 nucleotides are TGCAGTGCTAGGCGCAGGGAAACCGGGGAGCTGTTTTTT. Its protein is CSARRRETGELFF.

This clonotype was observed at least ten times. CDR3 DNA sequence: TGCAGCGTTTGGGACAGTTCGTATCTCGAGCAGTACTTC. It specifies CSVWDSSYLEQYF. The rearrangement joins TRBV29-1 to TRBJ2-7; 7 bases map to TRBD1. The V and J ends lost 5 bases and 6 bases, in that order; junction bases with no gene match: 10. Germline V gives CDR1 SQVTM, CDR2 ANQGSEA. The CDR3 spans 13 residues.

In DNA, the CDR3 is TGTGCCAGCTCACCGGGCCTCGGAGACGAGCAGTACTTC. Encoded protein: CASSPGLGDEQYF. This chain connects TRBV18 to TRBJ2-7, with D unclear. This CDR3 contains 13 residues. V dropped 3 bases and J dropped 5 bases, with 11 bases sitting between them. The germline gives CDR1 KGHSH, CDR2 LQKENI.

This clonotype showed up many times. The CDR3 DNA is TGTGCCAGCAGTCCCGGGGCGATCTCTGGAAACACCATATATTTT. Translation: CASSPGAISGNTIYF. The rearrangement links TRBV28 to TRBJ1-3, with D perhaps TRBD1 (5 bases). Between the trimmed V and J ends, which lost 5 bases and 0 bases, there was a span of 11 bases. The length of the CDR3 is 15 residues. Germline-derived CDR1 and CDR2 are MDHEN and SYDVKM.

V gene TRBV11-2 combines with J gene TRBJ2-7; the match to TRBD1 covers 9 bases. With 5 bases clipped from V and 3 bases from J, the junction kept 8 bases outside the gene matches. This CDR3 is 15 amino acids long. The germline V gene has CDR1 SGHAT and CDR2 FQNNGV. DNA of the CDR3: TGTGCCAGCAGCGAAGGGGACAGGGAACTCTACGAGCAGTACTTC. This gives the protein CASSEGDRELYEQYF.

The chain employs TRBV7-2 and TRBJ1-6; D possibly corresponds to TRBD1 (5 bases). The CDR3 contains 18 residues. Trimming took off 3 bases at V and 10 bases at J, with 25 bases between the two ends. From germline, CDR1 is SGHTA and CDR2 FQGNSA. Here the CDR3 reads CASSFGPLAREISSPLHF. CDR3 sequence (DNA): TGTGCCAGCAGCTTTGGCCCCTTGGCCAGGGAGATTAGCTCACCCCTCCACTTT. Combining the CDR3 with reference TRBV7-2 and TRBJ1-6 gives the whole variable domain GAGVSQSPSNKVTEKGKDVELRCDPISGHTALYWYRQSLGQGLEFLIYFQGNSAPDKSGLPSDRFSAERTGGSVSTLTIQRTQQEDSAVYLCASSFGPLAREISSPLHFGNGTRLTVT.

J is TRBJ1-3 and V is TRBV20-1; maybe TRBD1 (6 bases). Germline-derived CDR1 and CDR2 are DFQATT and SNEGSKA (reference sequence). V was trimmed by 7 bases and J by 3 bases, leaving 10 bases between them. The CDR3 contains 12 residues. In DNA, the CDR3 is TGCAGTGTCATAGGGGGTGGAAACACCATATATTTT. Its protein product is CSVIGGGNTIYF.

This clonotype was detected only a few times. The chain combines TRBV10-3 with TRBJ2-7; 11 bases map to TRBD2. This CDR3 region has 17 residues. The J segment lost 4 bases and the V segment lost 6 bases, leaving 14 bases of the junction unmatched. Per germline, CDR1 ENHRY and CDR2 SYGVKD. The CDR3 sequence: CAISVAGGPLIGYEQYF. The CDR3, as DNA: TGTGCCATCAGCGTAGCGGGAGGGCCACTAATAGGGTACGAGCAGTACTTC.

This clonotype was recorded at least ten times. The CDR3 protein is CASSRYASSYEQYF. The CDR3 region has the DNA TGTGCCAGCAGCCGCTACGCGAGCTCCTACGAGCAGTACTTC. The genes are TRBV7-2 and TRBJ2-7, with no clear D. The V end was cut by 5 bases, the J end by 0 bases, with 11 bases between. Germline CDR1 reads SGHTA; CDR2 reads FQGNSA. This CDR3 has 14 residues.

This clonotype was seen many times. The chain is built from TRBV5-1 and TRBJ2-3, with 8 bases that match TRBD2. CDR3 length: 15 amino acids. V shed 0 bases, J shed 4 bases, and the junction held 4 bases outside the gene matches. CDR1 is SGHRS, CDR2 YFSETQ, per germline. The CDR3 protein is CASSLGDGRADTQYF. The CDR3 DNA reads as TGCGCCAGCAGCTTGGGGGACGGGAGGGCAGATACGCAGTATTTT.

This clonotype has more than one count but fewer than ten. The rearrangement joins TRBV12-3 or TRBV12-4 to TRBJ1-6, with D maybe TRBD1 (6 bases). The CDR3 contains 16 residues. The V gene lost 3 bases and the J gene lost 2 bases, with 11 bases spanning the gap. The CDR3 loop is CASSFSDRPYNSPLHF. The CDR3 DNA follows: TGTGCCAGCAGTTTCTCTGACAGGCCCTATAATTCACCCCTCCACTTT.

This clonotype was detected once. Since a much larger clone is just one base distant, this may be a read error. The chain employs TRBV5-5 and TRBJ1-2; no firm D call. Between the trimmed V and J ends, which lost 4 bases and 6 bases, there was a span of 19 bases. The V gene's germline CDR1 is SGHKS and CDR2 YYEKEE (reference sequence). CDR3 length: 15 residues. The CDR3, as DNA: TGTGCCAGCAGCACCCAGGACCTCGACTACCATGGCTACACCTTC. As protein: CASSTQDLDYHGYTF.

CDR3 coding DNA: TGTGCCAGCAGCTTCCCCCACAGACAAGAAGGCCTCACCGGGGAGCTGTTTTTT. It encodes CASSFPHRQEGLTGELFF. V is TRBV7-9 and J is TRBJ2-2; D gene uncertain. Trimming took off 3 bases at V and 4 bases at J, with 21 bases between the two ends. Germline CDR1 SEHNR, CDR2 FQNEAQ (reference sequence). The CDR3 runs to 18 residues.

Concerning this clonotype itself: A much larger clone differs from this one at a single base, so this may be a read error. The chain is built from TRBV6-2 or TRBV6-3 and TRBJ2-5; 13 nucleotides match TRBD2. This CDR3 contains 16 residues. Germline lookup yields CDR1 MNHEY and CDR2 SVGEGT. CDR3 amino acids: CASSPPGLAGKKTQHF. CDR3 in DNA: TGTGCCAGCAGTCCTCCGGGACTAGCGGGGAAGAAGACCCAGCACTTC.

This clonotype was recorded many times. The V and J genes are TRBV19 and TRBJ1-2, with 7 positions matching TRBD1. V lost 2 bases to trimming and J lost 5 bases; unmatched junction nucleotides: 5. The germline CDR1 and CDR2 sequences are LNHDA and SQIVND (reference sequence). This CDR3 contains 14 residues. CDR3 residues: CASSIQGEAYGYTF. The DNA of the CDR3 is TGTGCCAGTAGTATACAGGGGGAGGCTTATGGCTACACCTTC.

The table lists this clonotype with many counts. The chain employs TRBV11-2 and TRBJ2-5; TRBD2 aligns across 8 bases. The CDR3 spans 15 residues. The germline CDR1 and CDR2 sequences are SGHAT and FQNNGV. Losses at the gene ends were 1 base for V and 4 bases for J; bases not matched to a gene: 5. CDR3 sequence reads: CASSLAGGPVETQYF. CDR3 bases: TGTGCCAGCAGCTTAGCGGGAGGGCCGGTAGAGACCCAGTACTTC.

The sample holds many counts of this clonotype. The chain has TRBV3-1 and TRBJ2-7; D is undetermined. Germline loops: CDR1 LGHDT, CDR2 YNNKEL (reference sequence). The CDR3 extends over 14 amino acids. With 4 bases removed from V and 0 bases from J, the gap between germline ends came to 10 bases. CDR3 DNA: TGTGCCAGCAGCCGGACCAGTATCTCCTACGAGCAGTACTTC. Protein sequence: CASSRTSISYEQYF.

This clonotype was observed many times. V gene TRBV7-9 combines with J gene TRBJ2-5, with 7 bases that match TRBD2. The CDR3 runs 15 residues. V lost 0 bases and J lost 0; bases outside the gene matches: 1. CDR1 is SEHNR, CDR2 FQNEAQ, per germline (reference sequence). CDR3: CASSLAGGYQETQYF. CDR3 in DNA: TGTGCCAGCAGCTTAGCGGGGGGGTACCAAGAGACCCAGTACTTC.

The V gene is TRBV7-2, the J gene TRBJ1-1; D is uncertain. The CDR3 runs 14 residues. In germline, CDR1 is SGHTA, CDR2 FQGNSA. The V gene lost 2 bases and the J gene lost 3 bases, with 10 bases spanning the gap. In nucleotides, the CDR3 is TGTGCCAGCAGCTTATCGCCCTTTTACACTGAAGCTTTCTTT. Translated: CASSLSPFYTEAFF. Full variable domain (rest looked up from reference TRBV7-2 and TRBJ1-1): GAGVSQSPSNKVTEKGKDVELRCDPISGHTALYWYRQSLGQGLEFLIYFQGNSAPDKSGLPSDRFSAERTGGSVSTLTIQRTQQEDSAVYLCASSLSPFYTEAFFGQGTRLTVV.

The chain joins TRBV6-1 to TRBJ2-3; D gene uncertain. The V and J ends lost 7 bases and 2 bases respectively, with 19 bases between them. This CDR3 is 16 amino acids long. Germline V gene lookup returns CDR1 MNHNS and CDR2 SASEGT. For the CDR3, the DNA is TGTGCCAGCACGTCTGTGGGTCGACCTTACACAGATACGCAGTATTTT. Translating gives CASTSVGRPYTDTQYF.

This clonotype was seen more than once but under ten times. J is TRBJ2-7 and V is TRBV11-3, with 10 bases matching TRBD2. Per germline, CDR1 SGHNT and CDR2 YENEEA. Trimming cost V 5 bases and J 3 bases; bases outside gene matches: 4. The CDR3 consists of 14 residues. The chain's CDR3 is CASSPSGGDYEQYF. For the CDR3, the DNA is TGTGCCAGCAGCCCTAGCGGGGGCGACTACGAGCAGTACTTC.

This clonotype was counted ten times or more. The chain joins TRBV20-1 to TRBJ2-7; 7 bases are shared with TRBD1. The V gene end was trimmed by 3 bases and the J gene end by 0 bases; junction bases not matched to a gene: 2. This CDR3 is 13 amino acids long. CDR1 and CDR2 (germline): DFQATT, SNEGSKA (reference sequence). CDR3: CSASRDSSYEQYF. CDR3 bases: TGCAGTGCTAGCAGGGACAGCTCCTACGAGCAGTACTTC.

This clonotype has a handful of counts. The chain has TRBV6-1 and TRBJ2-7; D might be TRBD1 (6 bases). Germline lookup yields CDR1 MNHNS and CDR2 SASEGT. The CDR3 is 16 amino acids. Trimming removed 0 bases from V and 4 bases from J, with 16 bases in between. The CDR3 is CASSEAGQITWYEQYF. CDR3 sequence (DNA): TGTGCCAGCAGTGAAGCCGGACAGATTACATGGTACGAGCAGTACTTC.

This clonotype was detected many times. The chain combines TRBV20-1 with TRBJ2-7, with no clear D. Germline CDR1 is DFQATT and CDR2 is SNEGSKA (reference sequence). The CDR3 is 12 residues long. V lost 7 bases and J 2 bases, leaving 12 bases between the germline ends. The CDR3, as DNA: TGCAGTGTAAATGGTAGTCCCTACGAGCAGTACTTC. Protein sequence: CSVNGSPYEQYF.